Presented here are 5 T cell receptor beta chains from one specimen sequenced in a study of blood T cell repertoires in COVID-19. Using immunoSEQ multiplex PCR, the repertoire was profiled, and TCRdb retains in-frame clones only, with some absent. The data show 160,000 or so clones, with 80% to 90% seen just once and around 10% held by the top ten. The sequencing input was peripheral blood. The receptor set was obtained from an older woman with COVID-19, enrolled during active disease.

This chain connects TRBV5-1 to TRBJ2-4; 9 nucleotides agree with TRBD2. J gave up 4 bases and V 4 bases, and 12 bases lay outside the gene matches. The germline V gene has CDR1 SGHRS and CDR2 YFSETQ. This CDR3 spans 17 amino acids. The DNA for the CDR3 is TGCGCCAGCAGCCCTTTAGCGGGGGCGCAAAGTAAAAACATTCAGTACTTC. Translation: CASSPLAGAQSKNIQYF.

V gene TRBV18 combines with J gene TRBJ2-7, with 8 positions matching TRBD1. V shed 6 bases, J shed 6 bases, and the junction held 10 bases outside the gene matches. The germline V gene has CDR1 KGHSH and CDR2 LQKENI. CDR3 length equals 14 residues. CDR3 protein: CASSSGTGQIEQYF. Here the CDR3 DNA reads TGTGCCAGCTCGTCCGGGACAGGCCAAATCGAGCAGTACTTC.

The V and J genes are TRBV2 and TRBJ1-2; no reliable D call. The CDR3 contains 13 residues. Germline V gives CDR1 SNHLY, CDR2 FYNNEI. The V end was cut by 5 bases, the J end by 5 bases, with 12 bases between. CDR3 DNA sequence: TGTGCCAGCAGTCGCCTACAGCTTTATGGCTACACCTTC. This encodes CASSRLQLYGYTF.

The chain has TRBV5-1 and TRBJ2-1; a possible D gene is TRBD2 (7 bases). The CDR3 has 16 amino acids. V gave up 4 bases and J gave up 9 bases, with 23 bases separating them. Germline V lookup: CDR1 SGHRS, CDR2 YFSETQ. The CDR3 coding sequence is TGCGCCAGCAGCCCGGAGGGGGGGGGCCCCTCTTCTGAGCAGTTCTTC. It encodes CASSPEGGGPSSEQFF. Full variable domain (rest looked up from reference TRBV5-1 and TRBJ2-1): KAGVTQTPRYLIKTRGQQVTLSCSPISGHRSVSWYQQTPGQGLQFLFEYFSETQRNKGNFPGRFSGRQFSNSRSEMNVSTLELGDSALYLCASSPEGGGPSSEQFFGPGTRLTVL.

This rearrangement joins TRBV11-2 to TRBJ2-5; 8 nucleotides line up with TRBD1. The germline CDR1 and CDR2 sequences are SGHAT and FQNNGV. V trimming: 5 bases; J trimming: 5 bases; junction bases outside the gene matches: 13. The length of the CDR3 is 16 residues. CDR3 in DNA: TGTGCCAGCAGCACCCTCGGACAGGGCAGTCGGGAGACCCAGTACTTC. This gives the protein CASSTLGQGSRETQYF.